What follows describes a single T cell receptor beta chain. Antigen: not known. The data belong to a study of cytomegalovirus exposure and HLA in healthy donors. Study as a whole: One earlier analysis, a look at around 170 million T cells, found some 100 million unique TCR beta sequences. Notes on the study in general: Evidence from a later analysis indicated that most CMV-associated TCR beta chains looked HLA-restricted. Listed as cytomegalovirus-associated were 150 or so TCR beta chains.

Looked up from germline, CDR1 is MGHRA and CDR2 is YSYEKL. The CDR3 is made up of 14 amino acids. The V end lost 3 bases, the J end lost 0 bases, and 6 bases lay between the germline ends. The PCR ran on 60 Vbeta and 13 Jbeta primers. TCRdb keeps only in-frame clones here, not all; method: immunoSEQ multiplex PCR. The sample holds 150,000 or so clones, about three quarters seen once. This TCR was recovered from a man between 35 and 55 years old in good health and CMV-seropositive. The rearrangement links TRBV4-1 to TRBJ2-1; D might be TRBD1 (5 bases). Specimen: PBMCs. CDR3 loop: CASSHRVSYNEQFF. DNA of the CDR3: TGCGCCAGCAGCCACAGGGTCTCCTACAATGAGCAGTTCTTC.